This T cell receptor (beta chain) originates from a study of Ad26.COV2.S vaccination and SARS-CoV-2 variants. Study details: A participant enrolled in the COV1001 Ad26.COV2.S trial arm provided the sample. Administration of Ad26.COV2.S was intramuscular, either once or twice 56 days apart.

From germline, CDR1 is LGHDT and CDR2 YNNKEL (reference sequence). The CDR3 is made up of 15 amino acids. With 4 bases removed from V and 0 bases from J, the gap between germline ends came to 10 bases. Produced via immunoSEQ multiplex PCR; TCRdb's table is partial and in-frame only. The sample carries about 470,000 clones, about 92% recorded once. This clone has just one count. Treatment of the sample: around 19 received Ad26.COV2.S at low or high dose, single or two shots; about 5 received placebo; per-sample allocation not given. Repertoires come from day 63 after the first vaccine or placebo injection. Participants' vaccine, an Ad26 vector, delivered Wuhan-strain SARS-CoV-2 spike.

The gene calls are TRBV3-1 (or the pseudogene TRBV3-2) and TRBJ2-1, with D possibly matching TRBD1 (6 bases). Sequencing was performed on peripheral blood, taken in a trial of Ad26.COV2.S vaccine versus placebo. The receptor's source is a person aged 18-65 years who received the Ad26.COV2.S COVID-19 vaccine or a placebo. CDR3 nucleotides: TGTGCCAGCAGCCCAGGGGTCTACTCCTACAATGAGCAGTTCTTC. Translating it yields CASSPGVYSYNEQFF.